The 9 T cell receptor beta chains below all came from one sample that was sequenced in a study of T-cell memory formation after mild COVID-19. TCRdb used MiXCR to reprocess the 5' RACE reads, holding one entry per CDR3 protein. In the table there are 140,000 to 150,000 distinct CDR3 sequences, roughly 21% of which are singletons. Material for sequencing was PBMCs or a T cell subset sorted from them (not recorded which). These receptor sequences come from an adult woman who had mild COVID-19 (a few samples of this study predate the infection). Cell type and time point are not known.

This clonotype was seen only a few times. The chain couples TRBV5-1 to TRBJ2-3, with TRBD1 as a possible D gene (6 bases). V lost 1 base and J lost 7, with 19 bases in between. This CDR3 has 16 residues. The germline CDR1 and CDR2 sequences are SGHRS and YFSETQ. The CDR3 nucleotides read TGCGCCAGCAGCTTGCCACAGGGTTTGGTCATGAATACGCAGTATTTT. Protein sequence: CASSLPQGLVMNTQYF.

A few counts support this clonotype. The chain combines TRBV5-1 with TRBJ2-3; 11 bases map to TRBD2. V lost 2 bases, J lost 6 bases, and 5 bases stayed unmatched. The CDR3 covers 15 residues. Germline V gene sequence: CDR1 SGHRS, CDR2 YFSETQ. This CDR3 is CASSFGSGGADTQYF. In DNA, the CDR3 is TGCGCCAGCAGCTTTGGTAGCGGGGGGGCGGATACGCAGTATTTT.

The chain couples TRBV30 to TRBJ1-5; unclear D gene. With 0 bases removed from V and 7 bases from J, the gap between germline ends came to 19 bases. The germline V gene encodes CDR1 GTSNPN and CDR2 SVGIG (reference sequence). This CDR3 region has 16 residues. The CDR3 sequence is CAWSVLGLAGRQPQHF. The CDR3 coding sequence is TGTGCCTGGAGTGTACTGGGTTTGGCAGGCCGCCAGCCCCAGCATTTT.

The V call is TRBV12-3 or TRBV12-4, the J call TRBJ2-1; perhaps D is TRBD1 or TRBD2 (5 bases each). This CDR3 contains 16 residues. Trimming left V 6 bases short and J 2 bases short, with 17 bases between. CDR3 region: CASRYGTPNAYNEQFF. The CDR3 DNA follows: TGTGCCAGCAGGTACGGGACCCCGAATGCCTACAATGAGCAGTTCTTC.

There are a few counts of this clonotype. The chain employs TRBV5-1 and TRBJ2-2; 11 positions agree with TRBD2. This CDR3 spans 17 amino acids. Germline CDR1 and CDR2: SGHRS and YFSETQ. V was clipped by 0 bases and J by 5 bases; unmatched bases: 6. The CDR3 DNA reads as TGCGCCAGCAGCTTGGAAAGACTAGCGGGGAGAACCGGGGAGCTGTTTTTT. Amino acids: CASSLERLAGRTGELFF.

By proportion, this clonotype is medium-sized. This rearrangement joins TRBV7-2 to TRBJ2-1; TRBD2 matches 13 bases. The CDR3 is 17 amino acids. Germline V lookup: CDR1 SGHTA, CDR2 FQGNSA. Unmatched junction bases numbered 7, after V lost 0 bases and J lost 8 bases. The CDR3 DNA sequence: TGTGCCAGCAGCTTAGCGCGCTGGACTAGCGGGAGCGATGAGCAGTTCTTC. Amino acids: CASSLARWTSGSDEQFF.

The rearrangement uses TRBV4-1 and TRBJ2-1; 9 positions agree with TRBD2. V shed 3 bases, J shed 4 bases, and the junction held 10 bases outside the gene matches. Germline values: CDR1 MGHRA, CDR2 YSYEKL. The CDR3 contains 17 residues. The CDR3 bases are TGCGCCAGCAGCCACCGACCTGTTCTAGCGGGATACAATGAGCAGTTCTTC. The encoded protein is CASSHRPVLAGYNEQFF.

The chain combines TRBV20-1 with TRBJ2-7; 11 bases are a match to TRBD1. V was clipped by 4 bases and J by 3 bases; unmatched bases: 8. The CDR3 is 15 amino acids. CDR1 and CDR2 (germline): DFQATT, SNEGSKA (reference sequence). The CDR3 DNA sequence: TGCAGTGCTAAACCCCGAGGGACAGGGGGCTACGAGCAGTACTTC. Translating it yields CSAKPRGTGGYEQYF.

The genes are TRBV27 and TRBJ2-7; D remains unclear. From germline, CDR1 is MNHEY and CDR2 SMNVEV (reference sequence). The CDR3 runs to 12 residues. Deletions cut 5 bases from V and 11 bases from J, with 16 bases between. CDR3 nucleotide sequence: TGTGCCAGCAGTCTCGGGTCCGGACGGGAGTACTTC. Protein sequence: CASSLGSGREYF.